The present T cell receptor beta chain was sequenced within a study of blood T cell repertoires in COVID-19. Method: immunoSEQ multiplex PCR; TCRdb's copy keeps in-frame clones and lacks some. The data show fewer than 300,000 clones, with 70% to 85% seen just once and 0.87% held by the top ten. The TCR sequence derives from a human donor with COVID-19, enrolled during active disease. The donor label of this sample is uncertain. The sample consisted of peripheral blood.

Here the CDR3 DNA reads TGTGCCACCAGCAGAGATCTGGGACAGAGTAACACCGGGGAGCTGTTTTTT. This codes for CATSRDLGQSNTGELFF. The chain joins TRBV15 to TRBJ2-2; 7 bases fit TRBD1. The CDR3 length is 17 residues. Germline loops: CDR1 LNHNV, CDR2 YYDKDF (reference sequence). With V trimmed by 0 bases and J by 2 bases, 6 bases remained unmatched.